These T cell receptor beta chains were read from a single sample in a study of shared clonotypes between healthy human individuals. Sequencing was performed with immunoSEQ multiplex PCR; in TCRdb, only in-frame clones are kept and a portion is missing. The sample lists hundreds of thousands of clones, around 78% occurring once. What was sequenced was memory CD4+ T cells sorted from blood. The receptors stem from a woman in her thirties in good health. Each CDR3 is given with its conserved first and last residue. Fields, in order: V gene, J gene, CDR3 protein.

v_gene: TRBV5-1
j_gene: TRBJ1-5
CDR3aa: CASNLTQGADYSNQPQHF

v_gene: TRBV5-1
j_gene: TRBJ2-5
CDR3aa: CASSFGTGRQTQYF

v_gene: TRBV6-1
j_gene: TRBJ1-2
CDR3aa: CASSERGSYGYTF

v_gene: TRBV29-1
j_gene: TRBJ1-1
CDR3aa: CSGIVPNTEAFF

v_gene: TRBV20-1
j_gene: TRBJ2-1
CDR3aa: CSAQPGTRVFF

v_gene: TRBV2
j_gene: TRBJ2-1
CDR3aa: CASRKTSGSGNEQFF

v_gene: TRBV6-1
j_gene: TRBJ2-2
CDR3aa: CASSESYTGELFF

v_gene: TRBV13
j_gene: TRBJ1-5
CDR3aa: CASSVSSNQPQHF

v_gene: TRBV5-1
j_gene: TRBJ1-4
CDR3aa: CASSIGHGAEKLFF

v_gene: TRBV30
j_gene: TRBJ1-5
CDR3aa: CAWAGTVSNQPQHF

v_gene: TRBV10-1
j_gene: TRBJ2-2
CDR3aa: CASSEPQYTGELFF

v_gene: TRBV29-1
j_gene: TRBJ2-7
CDR3aa: CSAGSPDRGDEQYF

v_gene: TRBV28
j_gene: TRBJ2-2
CDR3aa: CASQGMNTGELFF

v_gene: TRBV27
j_gene: TRBJ1-4
CDR3aa: CASSQQGSNEKLFF

v_gene: TRBV28
j_gene: TRBJ2-1
CDR3aa: CASSPGGEDNNEQFF